What follows is one T cell receptor (beta chain) and its context. Its target is unknown. The sample belongs to a study of PD-1 blockade in classical Hodgkin lymphoma. Whole-study results and caveats: Complete responders possessed baseline diversity comparable to newly diagnosed patients. There was a significant rise in CD4+ TCR diversity by C4D1, with no such rise for CD8+. In newly diagnosed patients, baseline TCR diversity was reportedly below that of healthy donors.

The sample's time point: cycle 4 day 1 (C4D1), after less than 7 weeks of nivolumab. Each patient's relapse followed autologous stem cell transplantation, and brentuximab vedotin exposure varied. Produced via immunoSEQ multiplex PCR; TCRdb's table is partial and in-frame only. There are over 50,000 clones in the sample; roughly nine tenths occur only once, and around 6.5% lies in the top ten. CDR3 size: 14 residues. V dropped 2 bases and J dropped 4; count of bases not matched to a gene: 4. The germline CDR1 and CDR2 sequences are MDHEN and SYDVKM. The TCR comes from a human donor with classical Hodgkin lymphoma. The sample in question was peripheral blood mononuclear cells (PBMCs), obtained before the fourth cycle of nivolumab. The J gene is TRBJ1-1, the V gene TRBV28; 7 bases are a match to TRBD1. CDR3 DNA: TGTGCCAGCAGTTTAGGCGGGGACAGCACTGAAGCTTTCTTT. This translates into CASSLGGDSTEAFF.